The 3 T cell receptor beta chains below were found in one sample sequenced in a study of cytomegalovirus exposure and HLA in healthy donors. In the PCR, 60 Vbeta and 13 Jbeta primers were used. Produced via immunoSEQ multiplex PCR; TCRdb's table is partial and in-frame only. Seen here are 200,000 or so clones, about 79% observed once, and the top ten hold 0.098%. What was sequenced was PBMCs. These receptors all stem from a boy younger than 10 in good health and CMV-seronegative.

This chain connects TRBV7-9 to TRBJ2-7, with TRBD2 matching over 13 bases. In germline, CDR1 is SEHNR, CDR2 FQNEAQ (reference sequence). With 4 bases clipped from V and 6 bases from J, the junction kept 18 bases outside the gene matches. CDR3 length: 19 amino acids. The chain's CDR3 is CASSSSGTSGAPSFSEQYF. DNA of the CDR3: TGTGCCAGCAGCTCTTCCGGGACTAGCGGGGCCCCATCATTTAGCGAGCAGTACTTC.

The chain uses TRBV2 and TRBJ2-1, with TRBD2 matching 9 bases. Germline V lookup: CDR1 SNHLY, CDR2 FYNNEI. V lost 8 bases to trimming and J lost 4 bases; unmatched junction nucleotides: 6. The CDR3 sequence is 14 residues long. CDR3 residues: CASGASGTYNEQFF. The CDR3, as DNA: TGTGCCAGCGGAGCTAGCGGGACTTACAATGAGCAGTTCTTC.

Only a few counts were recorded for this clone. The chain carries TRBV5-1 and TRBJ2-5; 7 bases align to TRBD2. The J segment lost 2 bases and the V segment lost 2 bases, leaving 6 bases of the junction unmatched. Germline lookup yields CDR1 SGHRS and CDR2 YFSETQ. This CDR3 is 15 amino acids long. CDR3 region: CASSFGASGQETQYF. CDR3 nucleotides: TGCGCCAGCAGCTTCGGGGCTAGCGGACAAGAGACCCAGTACTTC.